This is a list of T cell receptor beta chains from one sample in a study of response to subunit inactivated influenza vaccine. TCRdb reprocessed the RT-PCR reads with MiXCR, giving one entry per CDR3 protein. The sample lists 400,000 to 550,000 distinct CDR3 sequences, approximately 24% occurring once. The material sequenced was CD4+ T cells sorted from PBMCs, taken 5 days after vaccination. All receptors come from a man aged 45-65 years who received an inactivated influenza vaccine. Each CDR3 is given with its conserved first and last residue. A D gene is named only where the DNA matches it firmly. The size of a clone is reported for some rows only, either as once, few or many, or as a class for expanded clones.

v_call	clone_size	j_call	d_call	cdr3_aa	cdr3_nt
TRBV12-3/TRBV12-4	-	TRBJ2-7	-	CASSPTRGTVDEQYF	TGTGCCAGCAGCCCAACCCGCGGGACAGTGGACGAGCAGTACTTC
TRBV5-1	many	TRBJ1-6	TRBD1	CASGRQGDSPLHF	TGCGCCAGCGGAAGACAGGGAGATTCACCCCTCCACTTT
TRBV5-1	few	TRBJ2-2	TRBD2	CASRQPGLAAGELFF	TGCGCCAGCAGGCAGCCGGGACTAGCAGCCGGGGAGCTGTTTTTT
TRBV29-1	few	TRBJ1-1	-	CSVETGPNTEAFF	TGCAGCGTTGAAACAGGGCCGAACACTGAAGCTTTCTTT
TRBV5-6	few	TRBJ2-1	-	CASRLESNEQFF	TGTGCCAGCAGATTGGAATCTAATGAGCAGTTCTTC
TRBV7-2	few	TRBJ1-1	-	CASSPDAITEAFF	TGTGCCAGCAGCCCGGACGCTATCACTGAAGCTTTCTTT
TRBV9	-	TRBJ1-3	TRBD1	CASSGQGSSGNTIYF	TGTGCCAGCAGCGGACAGGGAAGCTCTGGAAACACCATATATTTT
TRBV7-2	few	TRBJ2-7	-	CASSLEPGSYEQYF	TGTGCCAGCAGCTTAGAACCGGGCTCCTACGAGCAGTACTTC
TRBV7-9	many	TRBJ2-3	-	CASRIDSPWMHF	TGTGCCAGCAGGATTGACTCCCCATGGATGCATTTT
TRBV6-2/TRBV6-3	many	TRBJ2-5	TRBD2	CASSYLAGGETQYF	TGTGCCAGCAGTTACCTAGCGGGAGGAGAGACCCAGTACTTC
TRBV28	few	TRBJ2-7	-	CASSLPGWSNEQYF	TGTGCCAGCAGTTTGCCGGGGTGGAGCAACGAGCAGTACTTC
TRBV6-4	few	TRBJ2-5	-	CASRGGLIDPETQYF	TGTGCCAGCAGGGGGGGGCTAATTGATCCGGAGACCCAGTACTTC
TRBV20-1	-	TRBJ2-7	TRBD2	CSARDSRGSYEQYF	TGCAGTGCTAGAGATTCTCGCGGGAGCTACGAGCAGTACTTC
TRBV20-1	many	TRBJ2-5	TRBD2	CSARDYILAGGGTETQYF	TGCAGTGCTAGAGACTACATTCTAGCGGGAGGCGGCACAGAGACCCAGTACTTC
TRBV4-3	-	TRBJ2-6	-	CASSREIHRSGANVLTF	TGCGCCAGCAGCCGGGAAATACACAGATCTGGGGCCAACGTCCTGACTTTC
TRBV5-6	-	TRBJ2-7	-	CASSLVRYDTSYEQYF	TGTGCCAGCAGCTTGGTAAGGTACGACACGTCCTACGAGCAGTACTTC